This T cell receptor (beta chain) was captured in a study of cytomegalovirus exposure and HLA in healthy donors (dated by TCRdb to the late 2010s). Broadly, across the study: The 700 or so repertoires of the first cohort and the approximately 130 validation repertoires were produced on the same platform, according to a later analysis. To predict cytomegalovirus infection status, the study combined high-throughput TCR immunosequencing, statistical association of individual TCRs with disease status, and machine learning. The study aimed to test whether signatures of past pathogen exposure could be identified by cataloging public T cell receptors. Along with the roughly 670-subject first cohort, a separate validation cohort of over a hundred different subjects was used. The full study reports these points: In vitro tests confirmed that a few of the cytomegalovirus-associated TCR beta chains recognize cytomegalovirus antigens. In both the original and validation cohorts, the classifier was reported to diagnose cytomegalovirus status with high specificity and sensitivity. It was suggested by the authors that the approach could potentially be generalized to other disease states and immunological phenotypes. Across donors, most TCR sequences were observed very rarely, whereas some public TCRs were present in many individuals. A total of 150 to 200 TCR beta chains were listed by the study as associated with cytomegalovirus. Subsequent analysis determined that TCRs grouped into clusters in the first cohort also showed a tendency toward co-occurrence across the roughly 110 validation repertoires, and 94% of cluster scores exceeded 0. All 120 or so repertoires were used to score co-occurrence in the validation cohort in a later analysis, because that analysis had no HLA typing for the cohort.

Separate from the roughly 660-subject first cohort, the validation cohort of 120 subjects was the group to which the donors belonged. The library came from the immunoSEQ multiplex PCR assay. In the source study's methods: A statistical classification framework was built to diagnose cytomegalovirus status from the catalog of TCR beta chain sequences. The source is immuneACCESS, and TCRdb retained only in-frame sequences with V and J called. Part of the clones is not carried over; for the studies checked, unresolved V genes explain less than half of this, and the remainder is unexplained. D and trimming were read from the DNA, whereas the V and J calls and clone size are those reported in that table. In this sample the table shows over 100,000 clones, around nine tenths of which occur a single time. The ten largest account for roughly 2.2% of the sample. The trim is 4 bases for V and 2 bases for J, with a gap of 8 bases between the germline ends. From the germline V gene, CDR1 is SGHTA and CDR2 is FQGNSA. CDR3 length: 13 amino acids, cysteine to phenylalanine. Just CDR3 DNA is preserved here, 39 bases in frame from base 1.

As for this clone: The antigen it recognizes is unknown. The record has no base qualities; no much larger clone is one base away.

This receptor was identified in a woman between 18 and 29 years old in good health and CMV-seronegative. The V and J genes are TRBV7-2 and TRBJ1-1, and perhaps TRBD1 as D gene, on 5 matching bases. The sequencing sample was made of PBMCs. The sequenced DNA is TGTGCCAGCAGCTCCCAGGGTAACACTGAAGCTTTCTTT. This translates into CASSSQGNTEAFF.